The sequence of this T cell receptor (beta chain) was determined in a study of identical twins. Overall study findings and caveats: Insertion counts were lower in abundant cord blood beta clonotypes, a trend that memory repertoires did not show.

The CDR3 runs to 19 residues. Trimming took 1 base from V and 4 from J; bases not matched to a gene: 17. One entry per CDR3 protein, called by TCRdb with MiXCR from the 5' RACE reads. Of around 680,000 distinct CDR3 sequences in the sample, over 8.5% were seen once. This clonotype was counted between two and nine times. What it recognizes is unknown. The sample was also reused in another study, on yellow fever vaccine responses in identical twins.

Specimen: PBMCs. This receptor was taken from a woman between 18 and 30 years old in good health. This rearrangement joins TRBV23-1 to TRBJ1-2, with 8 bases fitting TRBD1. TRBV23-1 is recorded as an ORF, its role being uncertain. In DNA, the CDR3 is TGCGCCAGCAGTCAATATACTACAGGGGGGAGAACTGTACGCTATGGCTACACCTTC. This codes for CASSQYTTGGRTVRYGYTF.